These T cell receptor beta chains were read from a single sample in a study of OX40 agonist ivuxolimab in advanced cancers. Here immunoSEQ multiplex PCR was the method, and the copy in TCRdb shows in-frame clones only, minus some. Of under 85,000 clones listed, approximately 84% are singletons. This specimen was CD4+ or CD8+ T cells sorted from blood, taken in a trial of the OX40 agonist ivuxolimab. The source is an adult with an advanced solid tumor such as melanoma, head and neck, liver or kidney cancer. Both conserved end residues are part of each CDR3. D genes are given only for firm matches. Clone sizes are given selectively: once, few, many, or a class where the clone is expanded.

d_gene: NA
v_gene: TRBV4-1
abundance: NA
j_gene: TRBJ1-4
CDR3nt: TGCGCCAGCAGCCAAGGACAGGTCGAGAATGAAAAACTGTTTTTT
CDR3aa: CASSQGQVENEKLFF

d_gene: TRBD1
v_gene: TRBV11-1
abundance: NA
j_gene: TRBJ2-7
CDR3nt: TGCGCCAGCAGCCAATCGAGACAGGGGGACTACGAGCAGTACTTC
CDR3aa: CASSQSRQGDYEQYF

d_gene: TRBD2
v_gene: TRBV10-3
abundance: NA
j_gene: TRBJ2-7
CDR3nt: TGTGCCATAGGGCTAGCGGGAGGAGGCTACGAGCAGTACTTC
CDR3aa: CAIGLAGGGYEQYF

d_gene: NA
v_gene: TRBV27
abundance: NA
j_gene: TRBJ2-4
CDR3nt: TGTGCCAGCAGCGTGGGGCTAGGGAAAAACATTCAGTACTTC
CDR3aa: CASSVGLGKNIQYF

d_gene: NA
v_gene: TRBV2
abundance: NA
j_gene: TRBJ1-5
CDR3nt: TGTGCCAGCAGTGGGCACTATAGCAATCAGCCCCAGCATTTT
CDR3aa: CASSGHYSNQPQHF

d_gene: NA
v_gene: TRBV4-1
abundance: few
j_gene: TRBJ2-1
CDR3nt: TGCGCCAGCAGCCAAGCCAGCGGTCTGTCCAGCTCCTACAATGAGCAGTTCTTC
CDR3aa: CASSQASGLSSSYNEQFF

d_gene: TRBD2
v_gene: TRBV7-6
abundance: NA
j_gene: TRBJ2-1
CDR3nt: TGTGCCAGCAGCTTAGCGGGGCGGGAGGACCCCAACCCGTTCTTC
CDR3aa: CASSLAGREDPNPFF

d_gene: NA
v_gene: TRBV18
abundance: once
j_gene: TRBJ1-6
CDR3nt: TGTGCCAGCTCACCACCAGTGAATTCACCCCTCCACTTT
CDR3aa: CASSPPVNSPLHF

d_gene: NA
v_gene: TRBV19
abundance: NA
j_gene: TRBJ1-1
CDR3nt: TGTGCCAGTAATCGGGCGGGGCCGAACACTGAAGCTTTCTTT
CDR3aa: CASNRAGPNTEAFF

d_gene: TRBD1
v_gene: TRBV27
abundance: NA
j_gene: TRBJ1-1
CDR3nt: TGTGCCAGCAGTTCTAGACAGGGGCACCGAATGAACACTGAAGCTTTCTTT
CDR3aa: CASSSRQGHRMNTEAFF

d_gene: NA
v_gene: TRBV28
abundance: NA
j_gene: TRBJ2-7
CDR3nt: TGTGCCAGCAGTTTAAGAACAGGGATACTCTCCTACGAGCAGTACTTC
CDR3aa: CASSLRTGILSYEQYF

d_gene: NA
v_gene: TRBV5-1
abundance: NA
j_gene: TRBJ1-6
CDR3nt: TGCGCCAGCAGCTCCGGCCCAGGATATAATTCACCCCTCCACTTT
CDR3aa: CASSSGPGYNSPLHF

d_gene: NA
v_gene: TRBV5-4
abundance: NA
j_gene: TRBJ2-1
CDR3nt: TGTGCCAGCAGCTGGGGGCTGAGGGAGCAGTTCTTC
CDR3aa: CASSWGLREQFF

d_gene: TRBD2
v_gene: TRBV7-9
abundance: NA
j_gene: TRBJ2-7
CDR3nt: TGTGCCAGCAGCCCTAGCGGGGCCTCTTGGTACGAGCAGTACTTC
CDR3aa: CASSPSGASWYEQYF

d_gene: TRBD1
v_gene: TRBV4-2
abundance: NA
j_gene: TRBJ2-3
CDR3nt: TGTGCCAGCAGCCAAGATCCAGGGGGAGGCACAGATACGCAGTATTTT
CDR3aa: CASSQDPGGGTDTQYF

d_gene: TRBD2
v_gene: TRBV10-3
abundance: few
j_gene: TRBJ2-2
CDR3nt: TGTGCCATCAGTGAGGGAGGACTAGCGGTGTCCGGGGAGCTGTTTTTT
CDR3aa: CAISEGGLAVSGELFF

d_gene: TRBD2
v_gene: TRBV13
abundance: NA
j_gene: TRBJ2-5
CDR3nt: TGTGCCAGCAGCTCGCGGACTAGCGGGAGCCAAGAGACCCAGTACTTC
CDR3aa: CASSSRTSGSQETQYF

d_gene: NA
v_gene: TRBV19
abundance: few
j_gene: TRBJ1-6
CDR3nt: TGTGCCAGTAGCGATAAGGGATCACCCCTCCACTTT
CDR3aa: CASSDKGSPLHF

d_gene: NA
v_gene: TRBV6-6
abundance: NA
j_gene: TRBJ1-2
CDR3nt: TGTGCCAGCAACCCGGGACACGCGATCTACACCTTC
CDR3aa: CASNPGHAIYTF

d_gene: NA
v_gene: TRBV5-6
abundance: NA
j_gene: TRBJ1-1
CDR3nt: TGTGCCAGCAGCCATAACAGGATGATGAACACTGAAGCTTTCTTT
CDR3aa: CASSHNRMMNTEAFF

d_gene: NA
v_gene: TRBV28
abundance: NA
j_gene: TRBJ2-7
CDR3nt: TGTGCCAGCAGAGCGGGCGAGCAGTACTTC
CDR3aa: CASRAGEQYF

d_gene: NA
v_gene: TRBV7-2
abundance: NA
j_gene: TRBJ2-7
CDR3nt: TGTGCCAGCAGCTCCTGGACAGCCAACGGGGACTACGAGCAGTACTTC
CDR3aa: CASSSWTANGDYEQYF

d_gene: NA
v_gene: TRBV6-6
abundance: NA
j_gene: TRBJ1-2
CDR3nt: TGTGCCAGCAGTTCACCCGTCTATGGCTACACCTTC
CDR3aa: CASSSPVYGYTF

d_gene: NA
v_gene: TRBV28
abundance: NA
j_gene: TRBJ2-7
CDR3nt: TGTGTGGAGGGTTTCTACGAGCAGTACTTC
CDR3aa: CVEGFYEQYF

d_gene: TRBD1
v_gene: TRBV5-1
abundance: once
j_gene: TRBJ2-7
CDR3nt: TGCGCCAGCAGGGTCGGGACAGGGACCACCTACGAGCAGTACTTC
CDR3aa: CASRVGTGTTYEQYF

d_gene: TRBD2
v_gene: TRBV7-3
abundance: NA
j_gene: TRBJ2-2
CDR3nt: TGTGCCAGCAGCTTAATGGGAGGGGCCGGGGAGCTGTTTTTT
CDR3aa: CASSLMGGAGELFF

d_gene: TRBD1
v_gene: TRBV20-1
abundance: few
j_gene: TRBJ2-2
CDR3nt: TGCAGTGCTAACAGGGGCGAGGAGCTGTTTTTT
CDR3aa: CSANRGEELFF

d_gene: TRBD1
v_gene: TRBV2
abundance: NA
j_gene: TRBJ2-7
CDR3nt: TGTGCCAGCAGTGAAGGCTGGCGGGACAGGGCCTACGAGCAGTACTTC
CDR3aa: CASSEGWRDRAYEQYF

d_gene: TRBD2
v_gene: TRBV10-3
abundance: NA
j_gene: TRBJ2-2
CDR3nt: TGTGCCATCAGTGAAGGCCCTCTAGCGGGGGGCACCGGGGAGCTGTTTTTT
CDR3aa: CAISEGPLAGGTGELFF

d_gene: NA
v_gene: TRBV7-9
abundance: NA
j_gene: TRBJ1-1
CDR3nt: TGTGCCAGCAGCTTAGCGTCCCGGACCGCAAGTCGGTACACTGAAGCTTTCTTT
CDR3aa: CASSLASRTASRYTEAFF

d_gene: TRBD2
v_gene: TRBV5-4
abundance: NA
j_gene: TRBJ2-5
CDR3nt: TGTGCCAGCAGCTTTAATAGCGGGGGGCAAGAGACCCAGTACTTC
CDR3aa: CASSFNSGGQETQYF

d_gene: NA
v_gene: TRBV7-9
abundance: NA
j_gene: TRBJ1-6
CDR3nt: TGTGCCAGCAGTTATGACACGAATTCACCCCTCCACTTT
CDR3aa: CASSYDTNSPLHF

d_gene: NA
v_gene: TRBV5-4
abundance: NA
j_gene: TRBJ2-6
CDR3nt: TGTGCCAGCAGCTCATCCGAACTGGGGGCCAACGTCCTGACTTTC
CDR3aa: CASSSSELGANVLTF

d_gene: TRBD2
v_gene: TRBV11-2
abundance: NA
j_gene: TRBJ2-7
CDR3nt: TGTGCCAGCAGCTTCCTTTGGGGAGGGCCACCCGAGCAGTACTTC
CDR3aa: CASSFLWGGPPEQYF

d_gene: NA
v_gene: TRBV7-3
abundance: few
j_gene: TRBJ2-1
CDR3nt: TGTGCCAGCAGCTTAAATCGGGACAATGAGCAGTTCTTC
CDR3aa: CASSLNRDNEQFF

d_gene: NA
v_gene: TRBV7-6
abundance: NA
j_gene: TRBJ2-7
CDR3nt: TGTGCCAGCAGTCGAGAACTGGGACGGGTTAACGAGCAGTACTTC
CDR3aa: CASSRELGRVNEQYF

d_gene: TRBD2
v_gene: TRBV4-1
abundance: NA
j_gene: TRBJ2-1
CDR3nt: TGCGCCAGCAGCCAAGATAGGCTAGCGGGGGTTGCAGTCTTC
CDR3aa: CASSQDRLAGVAVF

d_gene: NA
v_gene: TRBV10-2
abundance: NA
j_gene: TRBJ2-1
CDR3nt: TGCGCCAGCAGGAGGAAACAGGGATACAATGAGCAGTTCTTC
CDR3aa: CASRRKQGYNEQFF

d_gene: NA
v_gene: TRBV7-8
abundance: NA
j_gene: TRBJ2-2
CDR3nt: TGTGCCAGCAGCATCGGGAAAAACGCCGGGGAGCTGTTTTTT
CDR3aa: CASSIGKNAGELFF

d_gene: NA
v_gene: TRBV19
abundance: NA
j_gene: TRBJ2-3
CDR3nt: TGTGCCAGTAGGTCACTTGGCGGCACAGATACGCAGTATTTT
CDR3aa: CASRSLGGTDTQYF

d_gene: NA
v_gene: TRBV10-3
abundance: few
j_gene: TRBJ2-7
CDR3nt: TGTGCCATCAGTGAGTCTGGGCAGGGATCCTACGAGCAGTACTTC
CDR3aa: CAISESGQGSYEQYF

d_gene: NA
v_gene: TRBV7-9
abundance: NA
j_gene: TRBJ2-7
CDR3nt: TGTGCCAGCAGCTCCGACAAGGAGAGAGGCCACGAGCAGTACTTC
CDR3aa: CASSSDKERGHEQYF

d_gene: TRBD2
v_gene: TRBV7-2
abundance: NA
j_gene: TRBJ2-7
CDR3nt: TGTGCCAGCAGCGCGGGAGTGGTCTACGAGCAGTACTTC
CDR3aa: CASSAGVVYEQYF

d_gene: TRBD1
v_gene: TRBV4-1
abundance: NA
j_gene: TRBJ1-1
CDR3nt: TGCGCCAGCAGCCACTTAACAGGGGACACTGAAGCTTTCTTT
CDR3aa: CASSHLTGDTEAFF

d_gene: NA
v_gene: TRBV9
abundance: NA
j_gene: TRBJ2-6
CDR3nt: TGTGCCAGCAGCGTCCGGGAGAGCTCTGGGGCCAACGTCCTGACTTTC
CDR3aa: CASSVRESSGANVLTF